A single sample gave rise to the 26 T cell receptor beta chains below, sequenced in a study of cytomegalovirus exposure and HLA in healthy donors. The PCR contained 60 Vbeta and 13 Jbeta primers. Assay: immunoSEQ multiplex PCR; the TCRdb copy retains only in-frame clones and omits some. The data show about 200,000 clones, with approximately 83% seen just once and roughly 0.098% held by the top ten. Sequencing input: PBMCs. The receptors originated from a boy between 2 and 15 years old in good health and CMV-seronegative.

This chain links TRBV7-9 with TRBJ1-1, with no clear D. CDR1 SEHNR and CDR2 FQNEAQ come from the germline V gene (reference sequence). V lost 2 bases and J lost 3, with 7 bases in between. The CDR3 contains 13 residues. In nucleotides, the CDR3 is TGTGCCAGCAGCTTACCCCCCTACACTGAAGCTTTCTTT. Residues: CASSLPPYTEAFF.

The chain uses TRBV4-2 and TRBJ2-2; 10 positions match TRBD1. The V and J ends lost 6 bases and 4 bases, in that order; junction bases with no gene match: 2. The CDR3 sequence is 14 residues long. The germline CDR1 and CDR2 sequences are LGHNA and YNFKEQ. The CDR3 loop is CASSRDRGTGELFF. The CDR3, as DNA: TGTGCCAGCAGTCGGGACAGGGGCACCGGGGAGCTGTTTTTT.

The chain combines TRBV4-1 with TRBJ2-1, with TRBD2 identical over 13 bases. V lost 2 bases to trimming and J lost 0 bases; unmatched junction nucleotides: 10. In germline, CDR1 is MGHRA, CDR2 YSYEKL. CDR3 length equals 20 residues. CDR3 nucleotide sequence: TGCGCCAGCAGCCAAAGTCGACTAGCGGGGGGCCGCCGCTCCTACAATGAGCAGTTCTTC. Translating it yields CASSQSRLAGGRRSYNEQFF.

V is TRBV2 and J is TRBJ1-5; D is ambiguous. V lost 8 bases and J lost 3, with 11 bases in between. Germline lookup yields CDR1 SNHLY and CDR2 FYNNEI. This CDR3 has 13 residues. The CDR3 coding sequence is TGTGCCAGCCTTGCGGGATCCAATCAGCCCCAGCATTTT. It is translated as CASLAGSNQPQHF.

This chain connects TRBV5-4 to TRBJ1-3; perhaps TRBD1 as D (5 bases). Looked up from germline, CDR1 is SGHNT and CDR2 is YYREEE (reference sequence). CDR3 size: 16 residues. Trimming stripped 4 bases from V and 2 bases from J, with 16 bases between. CDR3 nucleotide sequence: TGTGCCAGCAGCAAACAACGGGCAGGGACTGGAAACACCATATATTTT. This sequence encodes CASSKQRAGTGNTIYF.

Only a few counts were recorded for this clone. The J gene is TRBJ2-1, the V gene TRBV9; 7 nucleotides line up with TRBD1. V was pared by 3 bases and J by 1 base, with 4 bases of the junction left unmatched. Germline assignment: CDR1 SGDLS and CDR2 YYNGEE. The CDR3 is 15 amino acids. CDR3 in amino acids: CASSARTGSYNEQFF. Written as DNA, the CDR3 is TGTGCCAGCAGCGCAAGGACAGGTTCCTACAATGAGCAGTTCTTC.

V usage is TRBV5-1 and J usage is TRBJ2-1; 10 bases agree with TRBD2. Looked up from germline, CDR1 is SGHRS and CDR2 is YFSETQ. The V segment lost 1 base and the J segment 7 bases; nucleotides outside the gene matches: 8. This CDR3 is 16 amino acids long. CDR3 coding DNA: TGCGCCAGCAGCTTGCCGGGAGCGGGGGGGCCTAATGAGCAGTTCTTC. Residues: CASSLPGAGGPNEQFF.

The count of this clone is one. The rearrangement uses TRBV7-2 and TRBJ1-5; 7 positions match TRBD1. The germline gives CDR1 SGHTA, CDR2 FQGNSA. The CDR3 covers 13 residues. Trimming cost V 7 bases and J 6 bases; bases outside gene matches: 6. The CDR3 coding sequence is TGTGCCAGCACGGCAGGGGGGTTTCAGCCCCAGCATTTT. Its translation is CASTAGGFQPQHF.

This clone was counted a few times. The chain combines TRBV4-2 with TRBJ2-6; 8 bases line up with TRBD1. Per the germline V gene, CDR1 is LGHNA and CDR2 is YNFKEQ. The CDR3 sequence is 23 residues long. The ends lost 1 base at V and 0 bases at J; junction bases unmatched: 20. DNA of the CDR3: TGTGCCAGCAGCCAAGTGGAAGGGGTTGTTGGGACAGGCGCCTTCTCTGGGGCCAACGTCCTGACTTTC. Amino acids: CASSQVEGVVGTGAFSGANVLTF.

The chain combines TRBV19 with TRBJ1-5; 7 bases map to TRBD1. Germline CDR1 and CDR2: LNHDA and SQIVND (reference sequence). CDR3 size: 14 residues. V gave up 3 bases and J gave up 4 bases; unmatched junction bases: 3. DNA for the CDR3: TGTGCCAGTAGTATTGGGACAGCAAATCAGCCCCAGCATTTT. Amino acids: CASSIGTANQPQHF.

V gene TRBV7-9 combines with J gene TRBJ1-1; D is unclear. From germline, CDR1 is SEHNR and CDR2 FQNEAQ (reference sequence). V gave up 0 bases and J gave up 9 bases, with 17 bases separating them. CDR3 length equals 15 residues. In DNA, the CDR3 is TGTGCCAGCAGCTTAGCCGAATGGAGGGAGACCAAAGCTTTCTTT. Translation: CASSLAEWRETKAFF.

This chain links TRBV2 with TRBJ2-5, with D possibly matching TRBD1 (6 bases). The germline gives CDR1 SNHLY, CDR2 FYNNEI. The CDR3 has 13 residues. Deletions cut 3 bases from V and 3 bases from J, with 8 bases between. CDR3: CASSDEGEETQYF. The CDR3 bases are TGTGCCAGCAGTGATGAGGGGGAAGAGACCCAGTACTTC.

V gene TRBV27 combines with J gene TRBJ1-1; 7 nucleotides agree with TRBD1. The ends lost 6 bases at V and 1 base at J; junction bases unmatched: 11. CDR3 length: 16 residues. Germline CDR1 and CDR2: MNHEY and SMNVEV (reference sequence). CDR3 sequence reads: CASRTGPGQRNTEAFF. CDR3 DNA sequence: TGTGCCAGCAGGACTGGTCCGGGACAGAGGAACACTGAAGCTTTCTTT.

Turning to this clone: The sample holds other DNA sequences that translate to the same CDR3. The chain links TRBV18 to TRBJ2-7; 7 bases match TRBD1. Germline V CDR1 and CDR2: KGHSH, LQKENI. Trimming at V came to 3 bases and at J to 4 bases, leaving 0 bases not matched to a gene. This CDR3 comprises 12 residues. The chain's CDR3 is CASSPTGYEQYF. Written as DNA, the CDR3 is TGTGCCAGCTCACCGACAGGGTACGAGCAGTACTTC.

The chain uses TRBV15 and TRBJ1-1, with D tentatively TRBD1 (6 bases). V was cut by 0 bases and J by 5 bases, with 13 bases left in between. Germline assignment: CDR1 LNHNV and CDR2 YYDKDF (reference sequence). The CDR3 covers 15 residues. In DNA form, the CDR3 reads TGTGCCACCAGCAGAGATCGGGAGGGGGTGACTGAAGCTTTCTTT. It encodes CATSRDREGVTEAFF.

This chain connects TRBV7-9 to TRBJ1-2; D possibly corresponds to TRBD1 (5 bases). The V gene's germline CDR1 is SEHNR and CDR2 FQNEAQ (reference sequence). With 7 bases removed from V and 8 bases from J, the gap between germline ends came to 11 bases. The CDR3 totals 11 residues. The CDR3 protein is CASNGGEGYTF. The CDR3 DNA follows: TGTGCCAGCAACGGGGGGGAAGGCTACACCTTC.

This CDR3 is CASSLTTETQYF. CDR3 bases: TGTGCCAGCAGCTTAACAACAGAGACCCAGTACTTC. The V call is TRBV11-2, the J call TRBJ2-5; D is uncertain. The CDR3 is made up of 12 amino acids. Germline V gene lookup returns CDR1 SGHAT and CDR2 FQNNGV. The V end lost 2 bases, the J end lost 4 bases, and 5 bases lay between the germline ends.

V usage is TRBV5-1 and J usage is TRBJ2-3, with D possibly being TRBD1 (5 bases). V dropped 6 bases and J dropped 4 bases, with 21 bases sitting between them. This CDR3 contains 16 residues. Germline CDR1 reads SGHRS; CDR2 reads YFSETQ. This CDR3 reads CASKGSGQGVADTQYF. CDR3 nucleotides: TGCGCCAGCAAGGGCTCTGGGCAGGGCGTCGCAGATACGCAGTATTTT.

V gene TRBV19 combines with J gene TRBJ2-7; maybe TRBD1 (5 bases). This CDR3 is 16 amino acids long. Germline V gene lookup returns CDR1 LNHDA and CDR2 SQIVND (reference sequence). The V end was cut by 7 bases, the J end by 4 bases, with 23 bases between. Written as DNA, the CDR3 is TGTGCCAGTACCCTACAGGTTCGAAAGAATCTTTACGAGCAGTACTTC. Translation: CASTLQVRKNLYEQYF. Supplemented by reference TRBV19 and TRBJ2-7, the full variable domain reads DGGITQSPKYLFRKEGQNVTLSCEQNLNHDAMYWYRQDPGQGLRLIYYSQIVNDFQKGDIAEGYSVSREKKESFPLTVTSAQKNPTAFYLCASTLQVRKNLYEQYFGPGTRLTVT.

The chain links TRBV5-1 to TRBJ2-3; tentatively, D is TRBD1 (6 bases). CDR3 size: 15 residues. V dropped 2 bases and J dropped 4 bases, with 14 bases sitting between them. The germline gives CDR1 SGHRS, CDR2 YFSETQ. Here the CDR3 reads CASSFSQGSPDTQYF. CDR3 sequence (DNA): TGCGCCAGCAGCTTCTCCCAGGGGTCCCCAGATACGCAGTATTTT.

V usage is TRBV5-8 and J usage is TRBJ1-5; D is uncertain. Deletions cut 1 base from V and 9 bases from J, with 17 bases between. Germline V gene lookup returns CDR1 SGHTS and CDR2 YDEGEE. The CDR3 runs to 15 residues. CDR3 bases: TGTGCCAGCAGCTTGACGAGGGATAACATTCCGCCCCAGCATTTT. Translation gives CASSLTRDNIPPQHF.

The chain links TRBV4-1 to TRBJ2-7; the match to TRBD1 covers 9 bases. The CDR3 consists of 15 residues. Looked up from germline, CDR1 is MGHRA and CDR2 is YSYEKL. Losses at the gene ends were 4 bases for V and 0 bases for J; bases not matched to a gene: 4. CDR3 residues: CASSPRDRDSYEQYF. The CDR3 nucleotides read TGCGCCAGCAGCCCCCGGGACAGGGACTCCTACGAGCAGTACTTC.

This chain connects TRBV7-2 to TRBJ2-5; D unclear. The CDR3 sequence is 15 residues long. Trimming left V 1 base short and J 1 base short, with 10 bases between. CDR1 and CDR2 from the germline V gene are SGHTA and FQGNSA. The CDR3 loop reads CASSLVSSPQETQYF. In DNA, the CDR3 is TGTGCCAGCAGCTTAGTCAGTTCCCCCCAAGAGACCCAGTACTTC.

This sequence joins TRBV29-1 and TRBJ1-2; the match to TRBD1 covers 8 bases. Germline V gene data show CDR1 as SQVTM and CDR2 as ANQGSEA. Losses at the gene ends were 6 bases for V and 8 bases for J; bases not matched to a gene: 11. The CDR3 runs 13 residues. CDR3 sequence reads: CSVGSQGASGYTF. The CDR3 nucleotides read TGCAGCGTCGGTTCTCAGGGGGCTTCGGGCTACACCTTC.

The chain couples TRBV5-4 to TRBJ2-1; 8 nucleotides align to TRBD2. The germline V gene encodes CDR1 SGHNT and CDR2 YYREEE (reference sequence). This CDR3 has 15 residues. Losses at the gene ends were 3 bases for V and 7 bases for J; bases not matched to a gene: 9. The CDR3 region is CASSWGLVGKNEQFF. The CDR3 nucleotides are TGTGCCAGCAGCTGGGGACTAGTCGGGAAAAATGAGCAGTTCTTC.

This clone is a singleton in its sample. The J gene is TRBJ2-2, the V gene TRBV6-5; D may be TRBD1 (6 bases). This CDR3 is 14 amino acids long. Between the trimmed V and J ends, which lost 8 bases and 1 base, there was a span of 11 bases. From germline, CDR1 is MNHEY and CDR2 SVGAGI. The CDR3: CASGDMWNTGELFF. For the CDR3, the DNA is TGTGCCAGCGGGGACATGTGGAACACCGGGGAGCTGTTTTTT.